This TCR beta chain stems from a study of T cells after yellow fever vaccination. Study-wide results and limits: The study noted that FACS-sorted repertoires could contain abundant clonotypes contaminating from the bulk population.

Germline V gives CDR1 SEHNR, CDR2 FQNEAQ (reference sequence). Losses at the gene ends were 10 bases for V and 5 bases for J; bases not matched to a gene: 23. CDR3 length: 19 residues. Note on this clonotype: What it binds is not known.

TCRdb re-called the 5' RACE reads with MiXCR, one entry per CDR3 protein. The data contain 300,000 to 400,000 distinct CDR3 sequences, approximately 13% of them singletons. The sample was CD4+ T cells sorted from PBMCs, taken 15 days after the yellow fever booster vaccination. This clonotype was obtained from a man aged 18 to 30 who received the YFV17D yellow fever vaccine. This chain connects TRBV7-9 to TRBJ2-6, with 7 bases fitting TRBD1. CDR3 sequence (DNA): TGTGCCACCCATCTAGACGGGCGGACAGGTGGAGTTCGGGCCAACGTCCTGACTTTC. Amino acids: CATHLDGRTGGVRANVLTF.